Listed below are T cell receptor beta chains from one sample, sequenced in a study of T cell repertoires in cytomegalovirus infection. Their target antigens are unknown. TCRdb processed the reads anew with MiXCR; each CDR3 protein has one entry. The sample lists 800,000 to 950,000 distinct CDR3 sequences, approximately 32% seen once, with over 10% in the top ten. Sequenced here: cultured CD8+ T cells from PBMCs, sampled from culture after CMV antigen stimulation. All receptors come from a human donor in good health (CMV status not recorded). Some clones in this sample may be carry-over from other donors' samples. CDR3s include the opening cysteine and the closing phenylalanine or tryptophan. The D gene is left open where the match is weak. Part of the rows lack a size; the others show once, few, many or a class for expanded clones.

size	D	V	J	DNA	CDR3
few	.	TRBV19	TRBJ2-6	TGTGCCAGTAGTCCCCGGCGGGCCGACTCCTCTGGGGCCAACGTCCTGACTTTC	CASSPRRADSSGANVLTF
few	.	TRBV5-4	TRBJ2-3	TGTGCCAGCAGCTCAGGGGACCCCAGCACAGATACGCAGTATTTT	CASSSGDPSTDTQYF
.	.	TRBV7-8	TRBJ2-5	TGTGCCAGCACCCCCCGGTCCGAGGAGACCCAGTACTTC	CASTPRSEETQYF
.	.	TRBV6-1	TRBJ2-7	TGTGCCAGCAGTAATAACCGGCAGGGCTCAATCTACGAGCAGTACTTC	CASSNNRQGSIYEQYF
.	.	TRBV19	TRBJ2-2	TGTGCCAGTAGTATAGGCGCCCGGGAGCTGTTTTTT	CASSIGARELFF
.	TRBD1	TRBV13	TRBJ1-1	TGTGCCAGCAGCAGGGGCGGACAGGACACTGAAGCTTTCTTT	CASSRGGQDTEAFF
few	.	TRBV27	TRBJ1-5	TGTGCCAGCAGTTTCGGGCGGGGTCAGCCCCAGCATTTT	CASSFGRGQPQHF
many	.	TRBV7-8	TRBJ2-2	TGTGCCAGCAGCTACCCGCGGACAAAGGCGAACACCGGGGAGCTGTTTTTT	CASSYPRTKANTGELFF
many	TRBD2	TRBV7-2	TRBJ2-1	TGTGCCAGCAGCTCCAATGCGGGGGGCCTCCTCAATGAGCAGTTCTTC	CASSSNAGGLLNEQFF
.	.	TRBV6-1	TRBJ2-2	TGTGCCAGCAGTGAAGAATGGTATAGGACGAACACCGGGGAGCTGTTTTTT	CASSEEWYRTNTGELFF
.	TRBD2	TRBV7-3	TRBJ2-5	TGTGCCAGCAGCTTCCCCGGACTAGCGGGGGGGCTGCGATTAGAGACCCAGTACTTC	CASSFPGLAGGLRLETQYF
.	TRBD1	TRBV7-6	TRBJ2-7	TGTGCCAGCAGCCACACCGGGACAGTTTCCTACGAGCAGTACTTC	CASSHTGTVSYEQYF
.	TRBD2	TRBV7-9	TRBJ2-1	TGTGCCAGCAGCTTAACAGCGGGGGGCTTCAGCTCCTACAATGAGCAGTTCTTC	CASSLTAGGFSSYNEQFF
many	.	TRBV7-8	TRBJ1-1	TGTGCCAGCAGCTTAAAAGGTGGGGGCGTGAACACTGAAGCTTTCTTT	CASSLKGGGVNTEAFF
.	.	TRBV5-1	TRBJ2-2	TGCGCCATCCGGAGTAACACCGGGGAGCTGTTTTTT	CAIRSNTGELFF
many	TRBD1	TRBV7-2	TRBJ2-5	TGTGCCAGCAGCTCAATCTCAGGGGGCCGAGAGACCCAGTACTTC	CASSSISGGRETQYF
few	TRBD2	TRBV7-9	TRBJ2-5	TGTGCCAGCAGCACTCGGTCGGGGGGTCTTCACCAAGAGACCCAGTACTTC	CASSTRSGGLHQETQYF
medium-sized	.	TRBV2	TRBJ1-6	TGTGCCAGCAGAGCTCCGGGGGCTGGGCCCTATAATTCACCCCTCCACTTT	CASRAPGAGPYNSPLHF
.	.	TRBV14	TRBJ2-7	TGTGCCAGCAGCCAATTTAAGAGAAGCGAGCAGTACTTC	CASSQFKRSEQYF
few	.	TRBV5-1	TRBJ2-5	TGCGCCAGCAGCTTGGAGACGCTCCAAGAGACCCAGTACTTC	CASSLETLQETQYF
once	TRBD2	TRBV4-2	TRBJ2-3	TGTGCCAGCTCCAGCGGGGTGGTGTATTTT	CASSSGVVYF
few	TRBD1	TRBV6-6	TRBJ1-1	TGTGCCAGCAGTTACTCGACAGGGGTGGGCACTGAAGCTTTCTTT	CASSYSTGVGTEAFF
few	TRBD2	TRBV7-7	TRBJ2-3	TGTGCTAGCAGCGCCTATAGCGGGGGCACAGATACGCAGTATTTT	CASSAYSGGTDTQYF
many	.	TRBV7-8	TRBJ2-5	TGTGCCAGCAGCTCCGCCGGACAAAACCAAGAGACCCAGTACTTC	CASSSAGQNQETQYF
.	TRBD1	TRBV7-9	TRBJ1-2	TGTGCCAGCAGCTTAGACGACAGGGATGGCTACACCTTC	CASSLDDRDGYTF
.	TRBD1	TRBV7-6	TRBJ2-7	TGTGCCAGCAGCCCGGACAGGGACCGGCGCTACTTC	CASSPDRDRRYF
.	.	TRBV5-1	TRBJ2-6	TGCGCCAGCCCCTCAATGCAGGGGTCTGGGGCCAACGTCCTGACTTTC	CASPSMQGSGANVLTF
few	.	TRBV11-2	TRBJ2-1	TGTGCCAGCAGCTCCAAAGCTCCAGGAGGGCTTGAGCAGTTCTTC	CASSSKAPGGLEQFF
.	.	TRBV6-2/TRBV6-3	TRBJ2-2	TGTGCCAGCAGTACTATTGAGGGGGGCGAGGCCGGGGAGCTGTTTTTT	CASSTIEGGEAGELFF
.	.	TRBV9	TRBJ2-3	TGTGCCAGCAGAGTGGGGACATGGGACACAGATACGCAGTATTTT	CASRVGTWDTDTQYF
.	TRBD1	TRBV10-1	TRBJ2-1	TGCGCCAGCAGTGAAGGGACAGTAAACAATGAGCAGTTCTTC	CASSEGTVNNEQFF
.	.	TRBV6-6	TRBJ2-3	TGTGCCAGCAGCGTTGCGTTGAATACGCAGTATTTT	CASSVALNTQYF
.	.	TRBV7-9	TRBJ1-5	TGTGCCAGCAGCGACTTCAATCAGCCCCAGCATTTT	CASSDFNQPQHF
many	.	TRBV6-5	TRBJ1-4	TGTGCCAGCAGTTACTCATCCAGCGGGCTGAGTAATGAAAAACTGTTTTTT	CASSYSSSGLSNEKLFF
few	.	TRBV27	TRBJ1-3	TGTGCCAGCAGAAGGGGAAACACCATATATTTT	CASRRGNTIYF
once	.	TRBV27	TRBJ2-7	TGTGCCAGCAGTTTACATCAGGGTACAGCCTACGAGCAGTACTTC	CASSLHQGTAYEQYF
many	.	TRBV7-2	TRBJ2-5	TGTGCCAGCAGCTACTCGTCGGGGACCCAAGAGACCCAGTACTTC	CASSYSSGTQETQYF
.	TRBD1	TRBV7-9	TRBJ2-5	TGTGCCAGCAGCATCCCGGACAGGGACGTGGCGGCCCAGTACTTC	CASSIPDRDVAAQYF
few	.	TRBV7-9	TRBJ1-1	TGTGCCAGCAGCGGTGATCAGGGTGAAGCTTTCTTT	CASSGDQGEAFF
few	.	TRBV27	TRBJ2-3	TGTGCCAGCAGTACCCCTCCCGGGGTCACAGATACGCAGTATTTT	CASSTPPGVTDTQYF
.	.	TRBV20-1	TRBJ2-7	TGCAGTGCTAGAGGTCCCCGGCCGGGGGATATTTTGTTCGAGCAGTACTTC	CSARGPRPGDILFEQYF
.	.	TRBV24-1	TRBJ2-3	TGTGCCACCAGTGATTTAGTAGATACGCAGTATTTT	CATSDLVDTQYF
.	TRBD1	TRBV9	TRBJ2-1	TGTGCCAGCAGCGCCCAGACAGGGGACTACAATGAGCAGTTCTTC	CASSAQTGDYNEQFF
.	TRBD1	TRBV19	TRBJ2-1	TGTGCCAGTAGTATAGAGGAGGGACAGGTCGTCAATGAGCAGTTCTTC	CASSIEEGQVVNEQFF
.	.	TRBV27	TRBJ1-2	TGTGCCAGCAGTTTATCGCGGGACAAAGCTAACTATGGCTACACCTTC	CASSLSRDKANYGYTF
few	.	TRBV4-1	TRBJ1-6	TGCGCCAGCAGCCAAGAGGGCCTCCCCCGTTCACCCCTCCACTTT	CASSQEGLPRSPLHF
.	.	TRBV13	TRBJ2-5	TGTGCCAGCAGCCCCTCGCCCCAAGAGACCCAGTACTTC	CASSPSPQETQYF
.	.	TRBV7-8	TRBJ2-3	TGTGCCAGCAGCTTAGATCCAGGGCCGAGCACAGATACGCAGTATTTT	CASSLDPGPSTDTQYF
.	TRBD1	TRBV19	TRBJ1-3	TGTGCCAGTAGTATTCCCCCGGGACAGAGCTCTGGAAACACCATATATTTT	CASSIPPGQSSGNTIYF
few	.	TRBV6-6	TRBJ2-3	TGTGCCAGCCACTTACGTGTGGATACGCAGTATTTT	CASHLRVDTQYF
few	.	TRBV5-4	TRBJ1-3	TGTGCCAGCAGCTTTGAGCGGATTTCATCTGGAAACACCATATATTTT	CASSFERISSGNTIYF